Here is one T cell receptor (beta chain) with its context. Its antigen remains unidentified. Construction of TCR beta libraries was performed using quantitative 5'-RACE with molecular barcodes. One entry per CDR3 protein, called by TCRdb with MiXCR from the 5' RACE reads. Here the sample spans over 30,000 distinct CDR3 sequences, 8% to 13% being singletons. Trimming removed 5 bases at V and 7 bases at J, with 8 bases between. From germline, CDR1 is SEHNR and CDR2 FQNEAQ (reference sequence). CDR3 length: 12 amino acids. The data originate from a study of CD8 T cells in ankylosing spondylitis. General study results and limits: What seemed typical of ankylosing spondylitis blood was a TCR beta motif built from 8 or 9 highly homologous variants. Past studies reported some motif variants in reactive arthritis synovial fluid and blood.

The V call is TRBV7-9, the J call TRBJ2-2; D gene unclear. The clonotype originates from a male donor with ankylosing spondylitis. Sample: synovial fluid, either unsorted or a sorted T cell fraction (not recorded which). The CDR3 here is CASSPHNGELFF. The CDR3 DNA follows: TGTGCCAGCAGCCCTCACAACGGGGAGCTGTTTTTT.